This T cell receptor beta chain was captured by sequencing in a study of Ad26.COV2.S vaccination and SARS-CoV-2 variants. Background on the study: Donor had been placed in the Ad26.COV2.S arm of the COV1001 trial. Dosing was one shot or two shots 56 days apart.

Indicated treatment: around 19 received Ad26.COV2.S at low or high dose, single or two shots; 5 received placebo; per-sample allocation not given. Day 63 after the first injection of vaccine or placebo was the sampling time. Boston hosted the donor, who was an adult aged 18-55 years. In germline, CDR1 is ENHRY, CDR2 SYGVKD. The CDR3 is 16 amino acids. The J segment lost 2 bases and the V segment lost 2 bases, leaving 9 bases of the junction unmatched. Profiled with immunoSEQ multiplex PCR; TCRdb holds only in-frame clones, not every one. The table includes approximately 420,000 clones, 88% detected once.

Sequencing used peripheral blood, obtained in a trial of Ad26.COV2.S vaccine versus placebo. This TCR was sampled from a person between 18 and 65 years old who received the Ad26.COV2.S COVID-19 vaccine or a placebo. The chain recombines TRBV10-3 with TRBJ2-7, with 7 bases lining up with TRBD1. CDR3 in DNA: TGTGCCATCAGTGAGACAGACAGGGTTTCGACCTACGAGCAGTACTTC. Its translation: CAISETDRVSTYEQYF.